Listed below are T cell receptor beta chains from one sample, sequenced in a study of T-cell memory formation after mild COVID-19. A single record per CDR3 protein comes from TCRdb applying MiXCR to the 5' RACE reads. This sample has 200,000 to 250,000 distinct CDR3 sequences, with more than 8% found just once. Specimen: PBMCs or a T cell subset sorted from them (not recorded which). These receptors all come from a man between 18 and 29 years old who had mild COVID-19 (a few samples of this study predate the infection). Cell type and time point are not known. Both conserved end residues are part of each CDR3. Clone size, where shown, is once, few, many, or a class for clones that have expanded.

j_call clone_size v_call cdr3_length cdr3_aa
TRBJ1-3 NA TRBV28 14 CASARERVGNTIYF
TRBJ2-1 few TRBV29-1 15 CSVVRRRGGVNEQFF
TRBJ2-4 many TRBV4-2 15 CASSQDEQGENIQYF
TRBJ2-7 NA TRBV20-1 16 CSASRLAGGSPYEQYF
TRBJ2-1 few TRBV7-8 14 CASSPDYAHNEQFF
TRBJ1-5 many TRBV7-2 14 CASSEDRGAQPQHF
TRBJ1-1 NA TRBV4-1 14 CASSQDLVYTEAFF
TRBJ1-3 few TRBV5-1 17 CASTPLGVGISGNTIYF
TRBJ2-1 few TRBV20-1 13 CSARGPTIKAQFF
TRBJ1-4 NA TRBV20-1 14 CSATTGGTNEKLFF
TRBJ1-5 NA TRBV5-1 14 CASSLGQPNQPQHF
TRBJ2-5 few TRBV7-9 11 CASSWTETQYF
TRBJ1-1 few TRBV4-1 15 CASSQDRTGGTEAFF
TRBJ2-5 NA TRBV5-1 14 CASSSGTSQETQYF
TRBJ2-5 NA TRBV19 17 CASSEYLGTRDQETQYF
TRBJ2-3 few TRBV15 14 CATSRHRATDTQYF
TRBJ2-2 few TRBV4-1 14 CASSQDTNIGELFF
TRBJ1-1 few TRBV7-3 15 CASSLTGAGNTEAFF